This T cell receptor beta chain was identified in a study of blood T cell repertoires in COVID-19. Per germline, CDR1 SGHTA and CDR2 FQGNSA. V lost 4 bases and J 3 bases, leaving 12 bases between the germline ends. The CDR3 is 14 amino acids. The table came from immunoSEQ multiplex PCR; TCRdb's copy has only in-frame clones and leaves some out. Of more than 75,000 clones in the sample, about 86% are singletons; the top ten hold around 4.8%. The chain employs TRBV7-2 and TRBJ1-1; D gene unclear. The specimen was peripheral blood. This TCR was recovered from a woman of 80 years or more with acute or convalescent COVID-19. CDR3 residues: CASSSDGGHTEAFF. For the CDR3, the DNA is TGTGCCAGCAGCTCGGACGGAGGCCACACTGAAGCTTTCTTT.